The next 18 T cell receptor beta chains were all read from a single sample in a study of lymphopenia after photon versus proton radiotherapy. The assay was immunoSEQ multiplex PCR, and TCRdb's table has in-frame clones only and misses some. Of about 20,000 clones in the sample, just under 85% were seen once. The sequences come from peripheral blood, collected from a patient treated with photon-based radiotherapy. All receptors come from a woman between 45 and 60 years old with pancreatic cancer.

The rearrangement links TRBV11-2 to TRBJ2-7, with 10 bases lining up with TRBD2. The CDR3 runs to 15 residues. CDR1 and CDR2 (germline): SGHAT, FQNNGV. Trimming at V came to 1 base and at J to 2 bases, leaving 2 bases not matched to a gene. CDR3 nucleotide sequence: TGTGCCAGCAGCTTAGGGCTAGCGGGAGCCTACGAGCAGTACTTC. Translated, it gives CASSLGLAGAYEQYF.

V gene TRBV5-1 combines with J gene TRBJ2-5, with 8 bases matching TRBD2. With 3 bases clipped from V and 1 base from J, the junction kept 2 bases outside the gene matches. Germline V gene sequence: CDR1 SGHRS, CDR2 YFSETQ. The CDR3 spans 14 residues. The CDR3 sequence: CASSSGGVQETQYF. CDR3 coding DNA: TGCGCCAGCAGCTCCGGGGGGGTCCAAGAGACCCAGTACTTC.

The CDR3 DNA sequence: TGTGCCAGCGCCTCCGGGACAGGGTACACTGAAGCTTTCTTT. It specifies CASASGTGYTEAFF. The chain links TRBV6-1 to TRBJ1-1; 9 positions agree with TRBD1. Losses at the gene ends were 8 bases for V and 3 bases for J; bases not matched to a gene: 7. This CDR3 region has 14 residues. From germline, CDR1 is MNHNS and CDR2 SASEGT.

The gene calls are TRBV19 and TRBJ2-3, with a tentative D call TRBD1 (6 bases). V lost 2 bases to trimming and J lost 4 bases, with 7 bases between them. The germline CDR1 and CDR2 sequences are LNHDA and SQIVND (reference sequence). The CDR3 covers 13 residues. The CDR3 DNA reads as TGTGCCAGTAGTATACAGGGGCCAGATACGCAGTATTTT. Translated, it gives CASSIQGPDTQYF.

The chain is built from TRBV30 and TRBJ1-1; perhaps TRBD1 as D (5 bases). V lost 4 bases and J lost 3, with 15 bases in between. CDR3 length: 14 amino acids. Germline loops: CDR1 GTSNPN, CDR2 SVGIG (reference sequence). CDR3 nucleotide sequence: TGTGCCTGGACCCTGGGGGGGGAACACACTGAAGCTTTCTTT. Its protein product is CAWTLGGEHTEAFF.

This rearrangement joins TRBV5-1 to TRBJ1-2; D perhaps matches TRBD1 (6 bases). Germline CDR1 is SGHRS and CDR2 is YFSETQ. The CDR3 consists of 16 residues. Between the trimmed V and J ends, which lost 3 bases and 6 bases, there was a span of 21 bases. CDR3 bases: TGCGCCAGCAGCTCCCGGGACACCAAGAACGTAGATGGCTACACCTTC. Translated: CASSSRDTKNVDGYTF.

The chain links TRBV10-2 to TRBJ2-7; D may be TRBD1 (5 bases). Per germline, CDR1 WSHSY and CDR2 SAAADI. Trimming removed 0 bases at V and 1 base at J, with 13 bases between. There are 16 residues in the CDR3. The CDR3 nucleotides read TGCGCCAGCAGTGAGTCAGGGCAGGGCTTGTCCTACGAGCAGTACTTC. It is translated as CASSESGQGLSYEQYF.

The chain combines TRBV27 with TRBJ1-4; D is perhaps TRBD1 (6 bases). The CDR3 has 17 amino acids. Germline lookup yields CDR1 MNHEY and CDR2 SMNVEV (reference sequence). V was clipped by 8 bases and J by 5 bases, with 24 bases between them. The CDR3, as DNA: TGTGCCAGCGGGGGGCGATACTCACACCGCCAAAATGAAAAACTGTTTTTT. Encoded protein: CASGGRYSHRQNEKLFF.

This clone was detected once. The chain joins TRBV30 to TRBJ2-7; D is uncertain. Germline lookup yields CDR1 GTSNPN and CDR2 SVGIG (reference sequence). V was shortened by 0 bases and J by 4 bases, with 16 bases between the two germline ends. This CDR3 spans 15 amino acids. Here the CDR3 reads CAWSVGLSGSYEQYF. Written as DNA, the CDR3 is TGTGCCTGGAGTGTAGGTCTATCGGGTTCGTACGAGCAGTACTTC.

This clone has only a few counts. The gene calls are TRBV5-4 and TRBJ2-5, with 14 nucleotides matching TRBD2. From germline, CDR1 is SGHNT and CDR2 YYREEE (reference sequence). CDR3 length: 19 residues. J lost 4 bases, V lost 0 bases, and 11 bases had no gene match. CDR3 sequence (DNA): TGTGCCAGCAGCTTGGCCGTGGGGACTAGCGGGAGTCCGGGAGAGACCCAGTACTTC. This codes for CASSLAVGTSGSPGETQYF.

The rearrangement links TRBV4-3 to TRBJ1-1; 9 bases are shared with TRBD1. This CDR3 is 18 amino acids long. J lost 1 base, V lost 1 base, and 10 bases had no gene match. Germline V gene sequence: CDR1 LGHNA, CDR2 YSLEER. CDR3 DNA: TGCGCCAGCAGCCAAGGTGAAGGGACAGGGAGGAGGAACACTGAAGCTTTCTTT. Its protein product is CASSQGEGTGRRNTEAFF.

V is TRBV5-1 and J is TRBJ1-3; D is undetermined. The CDR3 extends over 13 amino acids. The V end was cut by 1 base, the J end by 0 bases, with 2 bases between. Germline lookup yields CDR1 SGHRS and CDR2 YFSETQ. The CDR3 region is CASSLNSGNTIYF. For the CDR3, the DNA is TGCGCCAGCAGCTTGAACTCTGGAAACACCATATATTTT.

The chain is built from TRBV23-1 and TRBJ1-1, with D possibly TRBD1 on 5 matching bases. TRBV23-1 is annotated as an ORF whose role is uncertain. The CDR3 extends over 17 amino acids. V shed 4 bases and J shed 0 bases, with 18 bases lying between them. CDR3 sequence (DNA): TGCGCCAGCAGTCGTCGGTCGGAGGGGTACATGAACACTGAAGCTTTCTTT. Amino acids: CASSRRSEGYMNTEAFF.

The gene calls are TRBV11-2 and TRBJ2-1, with TRBD1 matching over 10 bases. The length of the CDR3 is 14 residues. After removal of 6 bases from V and 9 bases from J, the junction contained 8 bases not matched to a gene. Germline loops: CDR1 SGHAT, CDR2 FQNNGV. CDR3 DNA: TGTGCCAGCAGTCAGAGGGACAGGGGCGCTGAGCAGTTCTTC. Its protein is CASSQRDRGAEQFF.

The gene calls are TRBV19 and TRBJ1-1, with TRBD1 matching 7 bases. There are 16 residues in the CDR3. CDR1 is LNHDA and CDR2 is SQIVND in the germline V gene (reference sequence). With V trimmed by 5 bases and J by 3 bases, 12 bases remained unmatched. DNA for the CDR3: TGTGCCAGTAGTCCCTACCGGGACAGTAAGGACACTGAAGCTTTCTTT. The encoded protein is CASSPYRDSKDTEAFF.

The chain recombines TRBV5-6 with TRBJ1-2, with D tentatively TRBD1 (6 bases). Germline V gene data show CDR1 as SGHDT and CDR2 as YYEEEE. The V end was cut by 1 base, the J end by 3 bases, with 13 bases between. CDR3 length: 15 residues. The CDR3 reads CASSLQRGAYYGYTF. The CDR3 DNA follows: TGTGCCAGCAGCTTGCAGCGGGGGGCCTACTATGGCTACACCTTC.

The chain carries TRBV5-6 and TRBJ2-2, with D maybe TRBD1 (6 bases). V lost 2 bases, J lost 0 bases, and 14 bases lay in between. There are 17 residues in the CDR3. Germline V gene sequence: CDR1 SGHDT, CDR2 YYEEEE. The CDR3 bases are TGTGCCAGCAGCTTCACAGACAGGAGGCCGAACACCGGGGAGCTGTTTTTT. It specifies CASSFTDRRPNTGELFF.

The chain is built from TRBV7-9 and TRBJ2-1; 8 bases line up with TRBD2. The CDR3 runs 13 residues. Germline CDR1 SEHNR, CDR2 FQNEAQ (reference sequence). CDR3 sequence: CSSAGAPYNEQFF. CDR3 sequence (DNA): TGTTCCTCAGCGGGAGCGCCCTACAATGAGCAGTTCTTC.